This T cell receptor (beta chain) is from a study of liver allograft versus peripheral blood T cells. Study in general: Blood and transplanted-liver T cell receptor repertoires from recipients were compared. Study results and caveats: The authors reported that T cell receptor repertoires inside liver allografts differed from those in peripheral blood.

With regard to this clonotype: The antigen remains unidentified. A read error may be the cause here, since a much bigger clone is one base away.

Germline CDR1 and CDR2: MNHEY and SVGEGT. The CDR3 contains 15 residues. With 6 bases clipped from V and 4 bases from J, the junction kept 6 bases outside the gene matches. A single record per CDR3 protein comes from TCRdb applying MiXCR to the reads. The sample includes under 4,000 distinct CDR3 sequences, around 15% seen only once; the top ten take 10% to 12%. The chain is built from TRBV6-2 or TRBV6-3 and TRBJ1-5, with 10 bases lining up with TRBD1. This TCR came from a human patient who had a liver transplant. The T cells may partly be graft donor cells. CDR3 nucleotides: TGTGCCAGCAGCCTGGGACAGGGGTGTAATCAGCCCCAGCATTTT. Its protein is CASSLGQGCNQPQHF.